This T cell receptor (beta chain) was identified in a study of beta chain features in type 1 diabetes. Expressed TCRB transcripts were sequenced because the entire RNA isolate underwent reverse transcription. For naive, central memory and regulatory T cell samples, reads averaged roughly 3.5 million. TCRdb's table, derived via immunoSEQ multiplex PCR, lists solely in-frame clones and lacks some. The data hold some 700,000 clones, with 13% observed a single time. This CDR3 comprises 15 residues. V dropped 8 bases and J dropped 3 bases, with 17 bases sitting between them. Germline V lookup: CDR1 KGHSH, CDR2 LQKENI. The sample holds a few counts of this clone. As yet, its antigen is unknown. Populations obtained by sorting all exceeded 95% purity. Findings and limits, study-wide: Among all four CD4+ subsets, Type 1 diabetes patients had TCRB CDR3s that were moderately but significantly shorter. Junctions at VDJ sites from type 1 diabetes patients had fewer insertions and more deletions. A closer apparent resemblance between naive, central memory and Treg TCRB repertoires was seen in patients than in healthy donors.

The sequence derives from a young man with type 1 diabetes. The V call is TRBV18, the J call TRBJ2-1, with D tentatively TRBD2 (6 bases). The material sequenced was naive CD4+ T cells from blood. CDR3 region: CASPRERSGYNEQFF. The DNA of the CDR3 is TGTGCCAGCCCTCGGGAGCGGAGTGGCTACAATGAGCAGTTCTTC.